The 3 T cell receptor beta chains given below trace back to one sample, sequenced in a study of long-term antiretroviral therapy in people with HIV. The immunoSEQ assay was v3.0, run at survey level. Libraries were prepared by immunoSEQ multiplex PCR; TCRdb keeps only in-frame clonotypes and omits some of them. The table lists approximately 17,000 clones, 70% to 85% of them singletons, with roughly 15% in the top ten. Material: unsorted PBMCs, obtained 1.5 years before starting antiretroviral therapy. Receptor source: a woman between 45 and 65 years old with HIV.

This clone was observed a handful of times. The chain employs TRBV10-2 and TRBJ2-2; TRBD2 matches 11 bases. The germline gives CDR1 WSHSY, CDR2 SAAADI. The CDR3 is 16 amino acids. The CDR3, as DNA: TGCGCTTCTCGGGGACTAGCGGTAGCGAACACCGGGGAGCTGTTTTTT. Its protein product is CASRGLAVANTGELFF.

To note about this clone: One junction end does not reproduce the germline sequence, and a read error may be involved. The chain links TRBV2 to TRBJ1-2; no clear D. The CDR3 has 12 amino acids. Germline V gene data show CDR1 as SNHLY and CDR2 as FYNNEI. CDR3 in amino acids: CASSGDDYGYTF. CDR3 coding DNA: TGTGCCAGCAGTGGGGATGACTACGGCTACACCTTC. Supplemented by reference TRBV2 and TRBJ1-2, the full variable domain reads EPEVTQTPSHQVTQMGQEVILRCVPISNHLYFYWYRQILGQKVEFLVSFYNNEISEKSEIFDDQFSVERPDGSNFTLKIRSTKLEDSAMYFCASSGDDYGYTFGSGTRLTVV.

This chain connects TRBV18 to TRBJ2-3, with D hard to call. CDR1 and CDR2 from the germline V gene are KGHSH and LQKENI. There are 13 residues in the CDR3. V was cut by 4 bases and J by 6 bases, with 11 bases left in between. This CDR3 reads CASSLLFLDTQYF. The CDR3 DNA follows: TGTGCCAGCTCACTCCTTTTTTTGGATACGCAGTATTTT. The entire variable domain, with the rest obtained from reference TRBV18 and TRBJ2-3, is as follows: NAGVMQNPRHLVRRRGQEARLRCSPMKGHSHVYWYRQLPEEGLKFMVYLQKENIIDESGMPKERFSAEFPKEGPSILRIQQVVRGDSAAYFCASSLLFLDTQYFGPGTRLTVL.